This T cell receptor (beta chain) was identified during a study of T cells after posttransplantation cyclophosphamide. Broader study findings: Tissue-infiltrating T cells from skin or gut overlapped little with blood T cells.

Treatment was busulfan-fludarabine conditioning, a marrow graft, and cyclophosphamide on days +3 and +4. The data were produced by immunoSEQ multiplex PCR, yet TCRdb's version contains in-frame clones alone and is incomplete. The sample shows approximately 13,000 clones, none of them appearing just once. The sample holds many counts of this clone. Its antigen is unidentified. Germline values: CDR1 PRHDT, CDR2 FYEKMQ (reference sequence). The CDR3 length is 15 residues. The V and J ends lost 3 bases and 5 bases, in that order; junction bases with no gene match: 3. Sequencing was performed on PBMCs, taken around 1,100 days after allogeneic stem cell transplant with posttransplant cyclophosphamide. The chain is built from TRBV13 and TRBJ1-6, with TRBD1 matching 8 bases. The sequence was collected from a female patient in her 40s who received an allogeneic stem cell transplant from a related donor, was CMV-positive, and had no GVHD. T cells may partly derive from the graft donor. The CDR3 spells CASSFRGPNNSPLHF. The CDR3 DNA is TGTGCCAGCAGCTTCAGGGGGCCCAATAATTCACCCCTCCACTTT.